One sample yielded the 8 T cell receptor beta chains listed below, sequenced in a study of blood T cell repertoires in COVID-19. Libraries were prepared by immunoSEQ multiplex PCR; TCRdb keeps only in-frame clonotypes and omits some of them. Of fewer than 150,000 clones listed, around 87% are singletons. The specimen was peripheral blood. The receptors originated from a woman aged 45-59 years who had recovered from COVID-19.

This sequence joins TRBV15 and TRBJ2-2; TRBD1 agrees at 7 bases. The CDR3 is 13 amino acids. Germline V gives CDR1 LNHNV, CDR2 YYDKDF (reference sequence). The ends lost 8 bases at V and 6 bases at J; junction bases unmatched: 6. The CDR3 sequence is CATGPRGSGELFF. CDR3 DNA: TGTGCCACCGGACCCAGGGGGTCCGGGGAGCTGTTTTTT. The full variable domain, completed using reference TRBV15 and TRBJ2-2, is DAMVIQNPRYQVTQFGKPVTLSCSQTLNHNVMYWYQQKSSQAPKLLFHYYDKDFNNEADTPDNFQSRRPNTSFCFLDIRSPGLGDTAMYLCATGPRGSGELFFGEGSRLTVL.

This chain links TRBV19 with TRBJ2-3; no definite D call. V lost 1 base, J lost 3 bases, and 8 bases lay in between. Germline V CDR1 and CDR2: LNHDA, SQIVND (reference sequence). This CDR3 has 14 residues. The chain's CDR3 is CASSIVGRTDTQYF. Here the CDR3 DNA reads TGTGCCAGTAGTATAGTAGGCAGGACAGATACGCAGTATTTT. Drawing the rest from reference TRBV19 and TRBJ2-3, the complete variable domain is DGGITQSPKYLFRKEGQNVTLSCEQNLNHDAMYWYRQDPGQGLRLIYYSQIVNDFQKGDIAEGYSVSREKKESFPLTVTSAQKNPTAFYLCASSIVGRTDTQYFGPGTRLTVL.

V and J are TRBV5-1 and TRBJ1-3; D possibly corresponds to TRBD1 (5 bases). Between the trimmed V and J ends, which lost 4 bases and 0 bases, there was a span of 8 bases. Looked up from germline, CDR1 is SGHRS and CDR2 is YFSETQ. The CDR3 covers 14 residues. CDR3 protein: CASSRDSSGNTIYF. DNA for the CDR3: TGCGCCAGCAGCCGCGACAGCTCTGGAAACACCATATATTTT.

The chain joins TRBV7-9 to TRBJ1-3; D remains unclear. Looked up from germline, CDR1 is SEHNR and CDR2 is FQNEAQ (reference sequence). The CDR3 totals 14 residues. V was pared by 5 bases and J by 1 base, with 9 bases between. For the CDR3, the DNA is TGTGCCAGCAGCCTGGACTATTCTGGAAACACCATATATTTT. Translation: CASSLDYSGNTIYF.

The chain uses TRBV28 and TRBJ2-7, with 7 bases aligning to TRBD2. V gave up 9 bases and J gave up 7 bases; unmatched junction bases: 9. This CDR3 is built from 12 residues. Germline V gene sequence: CDR1 MDHEN, CDR2 SYDVKM. The CDR3 DNA reads TGTGCCAGTCTTGAACTGGGGGGGGAGCAGTACTTC. It codes for CASLELGGEQYF.

The rearrangement links TRBV9 to TRBJ2-1; a possible D gene is TRBD2 (5 bases). The germline gives CDR1 SGDLS, CDR2 YYNGEE. The V gene lost 0 bases and the J gene lost 4 bases, with 11 bases spanning the gap. The CDR3 is made up of 15 amino acids. CDR3 protein: CASSVGLRLYNEQFF. The CDR3 DNA reads as TGTGCCAGCAGCGTAGGACTTCGACTATACAATGAGCAGTTCTTC.

This chain links TRBV11-3 with TRBJ1-2, with D tentatively TRBD1 (6 bases). The ends were cut back, 5 bases at V and 8 bases at J, with 15 bases in the middle. Germline assignment: CDR1 SGHNT and CDR2 YENEEA. This CDR3 spans 13 amino acids. CDR3 amino acids: CASSRPGVGGYTF. The CDR3, as DNA: TGTGCCAGCAGCCGCCCAGGGGTCGGGGGCTACACCTTC.

The chain carries TRBV7-8 and TRBJ1-5, with D possibly being TRBD1 (5 bases). Trimming stripped 1 base from V and 5 bases from J, with 18 bases between. The germline V gene has CDR1 SGHVS and CDR2 FQNEAQ. The CDR3 sequence is 17 residues long. CDR3: CASSLGLRRDPHQPQHF. The CDR3, as DNA: TGTGCCAGCAGCTTAGGTTTAAGGAGGGACCCGCATCAGCCCCAGCATTTT.